This TCR beta chain was sequenced in a study of T cell responses to AZD1222 COVID-19 vaccine. On this clone: Its antigen is unknown.

V lost 3 bases and J 0 bases, leaving 9 bases between the germline ends. The CDR3 runs to 14 residues. In germline, CDR1 is LNHDA, CDR2 SQIVND (reference sequence). Study-wide findings and caveats: A rise in Spike-specific TCR breadth and depth followed two AZD1222 doses. CD4 TCRs covered the whole spike, strongest at regions 160-218 and 743-854. Baseline testing showed seropositivity in only six or seven AZD1222 recipients. Within unmutated variant regions lay the reported targets of nearly half of spike-specific TCRs.

Method: immunoSEQ multiplex PCR; TCRdb's copy keeps in-frame clones and lacks some. The sample includes fewer than 30,000 clones, 86% of them seen just once. This sample comprised peripheral blood, obtained 28 days after the second AZD1222 dose. The rearrangement joins TRBV19 to TRBJ2-7; no clear D gene. The clonotype was recovered from an adult who received the AZD1222 COVID-19 vaccine. The CDR3 spells CASSMWRSSYEQYF. CDR3 nucleotides: TGTGCCAGTAGTATGTGGCGTTCCTCCTACGAGCAGTACTTC.